A selection of T cell receptor beta chains follows, all from one sample in a study of blood T cell repertoires in COVID-19. Data came from immunoSEQ multiplex PCR; TCRdb stores just in-frame clones and leaves some out. The sample shows 95,000 to 150,000 clones, 70% to 90% of them seen only once. The sample was peripheral blood. The receptors stem from a man aged 40-49 years with acute or convalescent COVID-19. The CDR3 runs from the conserved cysteine through the conserved F or W.

J gene | V gene | CDR3 protein
TRBJ1-2 | TRBV14 | CASSQVGTGDYGYTF
TRBJ1-5 | TRBV5-1 | CASSLETGSNQPQHF
TRBJ1-5 | TRBV12-3/TRBV12-4 | CASSAGSNQPQHF
TRBJ1-1 | TRBV6-5 | CASSYVGRNTEAFF
TRBJ1-1 | TRBV18 | CASSPGQGGFGTEAFF
TRBJ1-1 | TRBV5-1 | CASSLTGAANTEAFF
TRBJ1-1 | TRBV3-1/TRBV3-2 | CASSPRVSAGLITEAFF
TRBJ2-7 | TRBV5-6 | CASSVLGRVNEQYF
TRBJ2-3 | TRBV5-1 | CASSLSRESTDTQYF
TRBJ2-7 | TRBV5-5 | CASSLALGTNTYEQYF
TRBJ2-7 | TRBV5-1 | CASSLRSGAPGTSGGYEQYF
TRBJ1-5 | TRBV19 | CASHKGFYSNQPQHF
TRBJ2-7 | TRBV9 | CASSVESQGSYEQYF
TRBJ2-7 | TRBV6-6 | CASSYPRTGLTYEQYF
TRBJ1-4 | TRBV19 | CASSIDREKLFF
TRBJ2-1 | TRBV14 | CASSRLSPGLKTSYNEQFF
TRBJ1-2 | TRBV29-1 | CSSSGNYGYTF
TRBJ2-5 | TRBV27 | CASSLNRGLQETQYF
TRBJ1-1 | TRBV27 | CASESWGGNTEAFF
TRBJ1-1 | TRBV5-6 | CASSLGQIMNTEAFF
TRBJ1-1 | TRBV5-1 | CASSLVGAGTEAFF
TRBJ2-3 | TRBV5-4 | CASSLDRVSDTQYF
TRBJ1-6 | TRBV27 | CASTVDRGNSPLHF
TRBJ1-5 | TRBV28 | CASSLIIRRGEQPQHF
TRBJ1-2 | TRBV30 | CAWSLSGQVNGYTF
TRBJ2-5 | TRBV4-1 | CASSQDGTGVYF
TRBJ2-2 | TRBV4-3 | CASSQVAGGGTGELFF
TRBJ1-1 | TRBV25-1 | CASSEPGNTEAFF
TRBJ2-5 | TRBV6-5 | CASSYALSGDQETQYF
TRBJ1-1 | TRBV3-1/TRBV3-2 | CASSRKDRNTEAFF
TRBJ2-7 | TRBV27 | CASSLGTGGGEQYF
TRBJ1-1 | TRBV2 | CASSYDRRAEAFF
TRBJ2-7 | TRBV30 | CAWSDFRTGYDYEQYF
TRBJ2-1 | TRBV7-9 | CASSPSGMLYNEQFF
TRBJ2-3 | TRBV5-1 | CASSLESDSTDTQYF
TRBJ1-1 | TRBV6-5 | CASRQDRDYTEAFF
TRBJ2-7 | TRBV14 | CASSLLGTGAYEQYF